The rows below give T cell receptor beta chains drawn from one sample of a study of blood T cell repertoires in COVID-19. TCRdb keeps only in-frame clones here, not all; method: immunoSEQ multiplex PCR. The table lists 12,000 or so clones, more than 75% of them singletons. The sample comprised peripheral blood. The receptor source for this set is a man in his sixties or seventies with active COVID-19. CDR3s include the opening cysteine and the closing phenylalanine or tryptophan. Fields, in order: clone size, D gene, V gene, J gene, CDR3 DNA, CDR3 protein. The D gene is left open where the match is weak. Clone sizes are given selectively: once, few, many, or a class where the clone is expanded.

size: .
D: TRBD2
V: TRBV5-1
J: TRBJ2-1
DNA: TGCGCCAGCAGCTTGGATGGACTAGCGGTATGGGGCGATGAGCAGTTCTTC
CDR3: CASSLDGLAVWGDEQFF

size: .
D: TRBD2
V: TRBV6-1
J: TRBJ2-7
DNA: TGTGCCAGCAGTGAAATCGCTAGCGGGACGCCCCACTTC
CDR3: CASSEIASGTPHF

size: .
D: .
V: TRBV6-6
J: TRBJ1-1
DNA: TGTGCCAGCAGCCAGGGGTCCAGCATGAACACTGAAGCTTTCTTT
CDR3: CASSQGSSMNTEAFF

size: .
D: .
V: TRBV5-4
J: TRBJ2-7
DNA: TGTGCCAGCAGCTACAAGTCGGGACAAAGCTACGAGCAGTACTTC
CDR3: CASSYKSGQSYEQYF

size: .
D: .
V: TRBV27
J: TRBJ2-2
DNA: TGTGCCAGCAGTTTTACAGGGCAGGCCGGGGAGCTGTTTTTT
CDR3: CASSFTGQAGELFF

size: .
D: .
V: TRBV19
J: TRBJ2-2
DNA: TGTGCCAGTAGTATACCAGGCGGGGGCCACACCGGGGAGCTGTTTTTT
CDR3: CASSIPGGGHTGELFF

size: once
D: TRBD1
V: TRBV29-1
J: TRBJ2-2
DNA: TGCAGCGCTAAAGGGGACAGCTACACCGGGGAGCTGTTTTTT
CDR3: CSAKGDSYTGELFF

size: .
D: .
V: TRBV4-1
J: TRBJ1-5
DNA: TGCGCCAGCAGCAAAACACGATACAATCAGCCCCAGCATTTT
CDR3: CASSKTRYNQPQHF

size: .
D: TRBD2
V: TRBV7-8
J: TRBJ2-2
DNA: TGTGCCAGCAGCTTAGGCGGGGGGGCAAGGACCGGGGAGCTGTTTTTT
CDR3: CASSLGGGARTGELFF

size: few
D: TRBD1
V: TRBV4-2
J: TRBJ2-5
DNA: TGTGCCAGCAGCCAAGAGGGACAGCAGCAGTACTTC
CDR3: CASSQEGQQQYF

size: .
D: TRBD2
V: TRBV24-1
J: TRBJ2-1
DNA: TGTGCCACCTCCCGGGGCGGGGGAAACTTAAATGAGCAGTTCTTC
CDR3: CATSRGGGNLNEQFF

size: .
D: .
V: TRBV18
J: TRBJ1-2
DNA: TGTGCCAGCTCACGCACCCTAGGCAGGGGCTTAGGTGGCTACACCTTC
CDR3: CASSRTLGRGLGGYTF

size: once
D: TRBD2
V: TRBV19
J: TRBJ2-1
DNA: TGTGCCAGTAGTATCATAGCGGGGTATGAGCAGTTCTTC
CDR3: CASSIIAGYEQFF

size: .
D: TRBD2
V: TRBV5-5
J: TRBJ2-5
DNA: TGTGCCAGCAGCGTTGAGACTAGCGGGAGGGTAGAGACCCAGTACTTC
CDR3: CASSVETSGRVETQYF

size: .
D: TRBD2
V: TRBV7-2
J: TRBJ2-5
DNA: TGTGCCAGCAGCTTACAAGGCGGGGGACAAGAGACCCAGTACTTC
CDR3: CASSLQGGGQETQYF

size: .
D: TRBD1
V: TRBV6-1
J: TRBJ2-3
DNA: TGTGCCAGCAGTGAAGGACAGGGGTCAGATACGCAGTATTTT
CDR3: CASSEGQGSDTQYF

size: .
D: TRBD1
V: TRBV24-1
J: TRBJ2-3
DNA: TGTGCCACCTCTTGGACAGGGGGTAGGTCAGATACGCAGTATTTT
CDR3: CATSWTGGRSDTQYF

size: .
D: TRBD2
V: TRBV7-2
J: TRBJ2-7
DNA: TGTGCCAGCAGCTACTTAGCGGGGGACTCCTACGAGCAGTACTTC
CDR3: CASSYLAGDSYEQYF

size: few
D: TRBD1
V: TRBV2
J: TRBJ2-7
DNA: TGTGCCAGCAGACGACCTACCACAGGGGCAGCGTTTTACGAGCAGTACTTC
CDR3: CASRRPTTGAAFYEQYF

size: .
D: TRBD1
V: TRBV29-1
J: TRBJ2-7
DNA: TGCAGCGTTGGTCGGGACAGGGTATTCGGCGAGCAGTACTTC
CDR3: CSVGRDRVFGEQYF

size: .
D: TRBD1
V: TRBV6-1
J: TRBJ2-2
DNA: TGTGCCAGCAGTGGAATGACAGGGTCGGTGTCCGGGGAGCTGTTTTTT
CDR3: CASSGMTGSVSGELFF

size: .
D: TRBD1
V: TRBV12-5
J: TRBJ2-1
DNA: TGTGCTAGTGCCCCAGGACAGGCCTACAATGAGCAGTTCTTC
CDR3: CASAPGQAYNEQFF

size: .
D: TRBD2
V: TRBV19
J: TRBJ2-3
DNA: TGTGCCAGTAGTATAGGCGGGGGGGCAGATACGCAGTATTTT
CDR3: CASSIGGGADTQYF

size: few
D: TRBD1
V: TRBV4-3
J: TRBJ1-2
DNA: TGCGCCAGCAGCCCCCAGGCTCGGGACAGGGACTATGGCTACACCTTC
CDR3: CASSPQARDRDYGYTF

size: .
D: .
V: TRBV18
J: TRBJ2-1
DNA: TGTGCCAGCTCACTAACCGGGAGAATCAATGAGCAGTTCTTC
CDR3: CASSLTGRINEQFF

size: .
D: TRBD1
V: TRBV14
J: TRBJ2-7
DNA: TGTGCCAGCAGCGCCCGGGACAGGGGGAACGAGCAGTACTTC
CDR3: CASSARDRGNEQYF

size: .
D: TRBD2
V: TRBV2
J: TRBJ2-5
DNA: TGTGCCAGCGCGGGGGGCCTCCAAGAGACCCAGTACTTC
CDR3: CASAGGLQETQYF

size: .
D: TRBD1
V: TRBV19
J: TRBJ2-2
DNA: TGTGCCAGTAGAGAGGGACAGCTTAACACCGGGGAGCTGTTTTTT
CDR3: CASREGQLNTGELFF

size: .
D: .
V: TRBV7-9
J: TRBJ1-1
DNA: TGTGCCAGCAGCTTAGCAGAGGTTATGAACACTGAAGCTTTCTTT
CDR3: CASSLAEVMNTEAFF

size: .
D: TRBD2
V: TRBV5-1
J: TRBJ2-1
DNA: TGCGCCAGCAGGGGACTAGCGGGAGACAATGAGCAGTTCTTC
CDR3: CASRGLAGDNEQFF

size: .
D: TRBD1
V: TRBV7-3
J: TRBJ1-2
DNA: TGTGCCAGCAGCTTAACGGGTCAGGGGGGCTATGGCTACACCTTC
CDR3: CASSLTGQGGYGYTF

size: .
D: .
V: TRBV14
J: TRBJ2-2
DNA: TGTGCCAGCAGCCAAGGGCGATCTAGGGGCACCGGGGAGCTGTTTTTT
CDR3: CASSQGRSRGTGELFF

size: .
D: .
V: TRBV20-1
J: TRBJ2-1
DNA: TGCAGTGCTAGTAGGGGAAGTTCCTACAATGAGCAGTTCTTC
CDR3: CSASRGSSYNEQFF

size: .
D: .
V: TRBV29-1
J: TRBJ2-4
DNA: TGCAGCGCCGGGGGAAAGCCACAAGCCAAAAACATTCAGTACTTC
CDR3: CSAGGKPQAKNIQYF

size: .
D: .
V: TRBV4-3
J: TRBJ2-1
DNA: TGCGCCAGCAGCCGCCTGACTGGAACTTCCTACAATGAGCAGTTCTTC
CDR3: CASSRLTGTSYNEQFF

size: .
D: TRBD1
V: TRBV6-9
J: TRBJ2-7
DNA: TGTGCCAGCAGTAGTCCCGGGACAGGGACCTTGTTCTACGAGCAGTACTTC
CDR3: CASSSPGTGTLFYEQYF

size: .
D: TRBD2
V: TRBV11-2
J: TRBJ2-1
DNA: TGTGCCAGCAGCTTAAGCGGGGGGGTGTCCTACAATGAGCAGTTCTTC
CDR3: CASSLSGGVSYNEQFF

size: .
D: .
V: TRBV5-1
J: TRBJ2-5
DNA: TGCGCCAGCAGCTTGGCTAGCGTAGAGACCCAGTACTTC
CDR3: CASSLASVETQYF

size: .
D: .
V: TRBV14
J: TRBJ2-7
DNA: TGTGCCAGCAGCCAAGGACTATTTTTAAACGAGCAGTACTTC
CDR3: CASSQGLFLNEQYF

size: once
D: .
V: TRBV18
J: TRBJ1-1
DNA: TGTGCCAGCTCAGCGACAACAGGAACCAACACTGAAGCTTTCTTT
CDR3: CASSATTGTNTEAFF

size: once
D: .
V: TRBV11-3
J: TRBJ1-1
DNA: TGTGCCAGCATCCAACCGAACAGGGAAGCTTTCTTT
CDR3: CASIQPNREAFF

size: .
D: .
V: TRBV11-3
J: TRBJ2-1
DNA: TGTGCCAGCGCCTACCGCGAGACATCCTACAATGAGCAGTTCTTC
CDR3: CASAYRETSYNEQFF

size: .
D: .
V: TRBV27
J: TRBJ1-6
DNA: TGTGCCAGCAGTTTGAGGGCCTCCGGCTCGGGAAGAAATTCACCCCTCCACTTT
CDR3: CASSLRASGSGRNSPLHF

size: .
D: .
V: TRBV7-6
J: TRBJ1-6
DNA: TGTGCCAGCAGCCTCCTTGGGCTAGGGGGATCACCCCTCCACTTT
CDR3: CASSLLGLGGSPLHF

size: .
D: TRBD2
V: TRBV4-2
J: TRBJ2-2
DNA: TGTGCCAGCAGCCCTACGGGACTAGCGGGAGCCAACGGGGAGCTGTTTTTT
CDR3: CASSPTGLAGANGELFF

size: .
D: TRBD1
V: TRBV2
J: TRBJ2-3
DNA: TGTGCCAGCAGCCCCGGGACAGGACGAACAGATACGCAGTATTTT
CDR3: CASSPGTGRTDTQYF

size: medium-sized
D: TRBD2
V: TRBV6-1
J: TRBJ2-2
DNA: TGTGCCAGCAGTGAGCTATGGGGGGGTTACACCGGGGAGCTGTTTTTT
CDR3: CASSELWGGYTGELFF

size: few
D: .
V: TRBV7-8
J: TRBJ2-7
DNA: TGTGCCAGCAGCTTATTTGTCCTCGAGCAGTACTTC
CDR3: CASSLFVLEQYF